This passage covers 26 T cell receptor beta chains from one sample sequenced in a study of blood T cell repertoires in COVID-19. Libraries were prepared by immunoSEQ multiplex PCR; TCRdb keeps only in-frame clonotypes and omits some of them. There are almost 250,000 clones in the sample; approximately 86% occur only once, and approximately 1.5% lies in the top ten. The sequenced sample consisted of peripheral blood. These receptor sequences come from a woman aged 60-75 years who had recovered from COVID-19.

This clone has a count of ten or more. The J gene is TRBJ2-7, the V gene TRBV18; TRBD1 is a possible D gene (5 bases). From germline, CDR1 is KGHSH and CDR2 LQKENI. Trimming stripped 6 bases from V and 5 bases from J, with 14 bases between. The CDR3 is 13 residues long. CDR3 loop: CASSLTQGNEQYF. For the CDR3, the DNA is TGTGCCAGCTCTCTAACTCAGGGAAACGAGCAGTACTTC. Together with reference TRBV18 and TRBJ2-7, the CDR3 gives the full variable domain: NAGVMQNPRHLVRRRGQEARLRCSPMKGHSHVYWYRQLPEEGLKFMVYLQKENIIDESGMPKERFSAEFPKEGPSILRIQQVVRGDSAAYFCASSLTQGNEQYFGPGTRLTVT.

This chain links TRBV29-1 with TRBJ1-4; D may be TRBD1 (5 bases). CDR1 is SQVTM, CDR2 ANQGSEA, per germline. Trimming left V 4 bases short and J 10 bases short, with 13 bases between. The CDR3 is made up of 12 amino acids. The CDR3 DNA reads TGCAGCGTTGCGGGAGGGGAGGGAAAACTGTTTTTT. This sequence encodes CSVAGGEGKLFF.

This clone was recorded a few times. The rearrangement uses TRBV29-1 and TRBJ2-7; TRBD1 matches 7 bases. The V gene end was trimmed by 7 bases and the J gene end by 0 bases; junction bases not matched to a gene: 6. Germline CDR1 is SQVTM and CDR2 is ANQGSEA. The CDR3 runs 13 residues. CDR3 sequence reads: CSATGTASYEQYF. CDR3 sequence (DNA): TGCAGCGCCACCGGGACAGCCTCCTACGAGCAGTACTTC.

The chain joins TRBV4-3 to TRBJ2-1; D not certain. The CDR3 contains 13 residues. Looked up from germline, CDR1 is LGHNA and CDR2 is YSLEER. With 0 bases removed from V and 10 bases from J, the gap between germline ends came to 10 bases. CDR3 region: CASSQDRGAEQFF. CDR3 DNA: TGCGCCAGCAGCCAAGACAGAGGAGCGGAGCAGTTCTTC.

The genes are TRBV4-2 and TRBJ2-7; 10 positions agree with TRBD1. The V gene's germline CDR1 is LGHNA and CDR2 YNFKEQ. J lost 5 bases, V lost 0 bases, and 1 base had no gene match. This CDR3 has 14 amino acids. The CDR3 DNA is TGTGCCAGCAGCCAAGAAGGGACAGGGGACGAGCAGTACTTC. It yields the protein CASSQEGTGDEQYF.

V gene TRBV6-6 combines with J gene TRBJ2-7; 8 nucleotides align to TRBD2. After removal of 7 bases from V and 1 base from J, the junction contained 6 bases not matched to a gene. Germline lookup yields CDR1 MNHNY and CDR2 SVGAGI (reference sequence). This CDR3 is 14 amino acids long. CDR3 loop: CASNRGGGSYEQYF. As DNA, the CDR3 is TGTGCCAGCAATAGGGGCGGGGGGTCCTACGAGCAGTACTTC.

The V call is TRBV24-1, the J call TRBJ1-5, with D possibly being TRBD1 (5 bases). Trimming removed 7 bases at V and 2 bases at J, with 5 bases between. In germline, CDR1 is KGHDR, CDR2 SFDVKD. The CDR3 length is 12 residues. The CDR3 spells CATRQGNQPQHF. In DNA form, the CDR3 reads TGTGCCACCAGACAGGGCAATCAGCCCCAGCATTTT.

The chain employs TRBV19 and TRBJ1-2; TRBD1 matches 7 bases. From germline, CDR1 is LNHDA and CDR2 SQIVND (reference sequence). The CDR3 runs to 14 residues. Trimming took 10 bases from V and 5 from J; bases not matched to a gene: 13. The CDR3 region has the DNA TGTGCCATCTCGCAGGGGGGCCTTCGGTATGGCTACACCTTC. Protein: CAISQGGLRYGYTF.

The V call is TRBV7-9, the J call TRBJ2-7, with 9 bases identical to TRBD2. Looked up from germline, CDR1 is SEHNR and CDR2 is FQNEAQ (reference sequence). Trimming cost V 4 bases and J 2 bases; bases outside gene matches: 3. This CDR3 is built from 14 residues. The CDR3 region is CASSYLAGTYEQYF. In DNA, the CDR3 is TGTGCCAGCAGCTATCTAGCGGGAACCTACGAGCAGTACTTC.

This chain uses TRBV29-1 with TRBJ2-7, with D perhaps matching TRBD2 (5 bases). In germline, CDR1 is SQVTM, CDR2 ANQGSEA. Trimming took off 2 bases at V and 10 bases at J, with 21 bases between the two ends. The CDR3 is 14 residues long. CDR3 coding DNA: TGCAGCGTTGAATGGGGTGGGCTAGCAGCTGAACAGTACTTC. This gives the protein CSVEWGGLAAEQYF.

The chain employs TRBV5-1 and TRBJ1-3; 8 bases fit TRBD1. CDR3 size: 16 residues. Germline V gene lookup returns CDR1 SGHRS and CDR2 YFSETQ. V dropped 0 bases and J dropped 0; count of bases not matched to a gene: 2. CDR3 sequence (DNA): TGCGCCAGCAGCTTGGGGGACAGGTACTCTGGAAACACCATATATTTT. This encodes CASSLGDRYSGNTIYF.

V usage is TRBV19 and J usage is TRBJ1-3; D is unresolved. V dropped 6 bases and J dropped 0 bases, with 15 bases sitting between them. The CDR3 spans 16 residues. Germline CDR1 is LNHDA and CDR2 is SQIVND (reference sequence). The CDR3 here is CASSPSGGFSGNTIYF. In nucleotides, the CDR3 is TGTGCCAGTAGCCCTAGCGGCGGATTCTCTGGAAACACCATATATTTT.

The V gene is TRBV28, the J gene TRBJ2-5; TRBD2 is a possible D gene (6 bases). The CDR3 totals 13 residues. Trimming took 6 bases from V and 5 from J, leaving 13 bases between them. Germline V gene data show CDR1 as MDHEN and CDR2 as SYDVKM. DNA for the CDR3: TGTGCCAGCAGGGGTGGGGCGGGGGAGACCCAGTACTTC. It encodes CASRGGAGETQYF. Full variable domain (rest looked up from reference TRBV28 and TRBJ2-5): DVKVTQSSRYLVKRTGEKVFLECVQDMDHENMFWYRQDPGLGLRLIYFSYDVKMKEKGDIPEGYSVSREKKERFSLILESASTNQTSMYLCASRGGAGETQYFGPGTRLLVL.

This chain connects TRBV7-2 to TRBJ2-5; D might be TRBD1 (6 bases). Trimming removed 1 base from V and 2 bases from J, with 11 bases in between. The CDR3 sequence is 15 residues long. The germline V gene has CDR1 SGHTA and CDR2 FQGNSA. CDR3 nucleotide sequence: TGTGCCAGCAGCTTAGTGTGGGACAAACAAGAGACCCAGTACTTC. Translated: CASSLVWDKQETQYF.

The V and J genes are TRBV2 and TRBJ1-5; 8 bases are shared with TRBD1. This CDR3 comprises 14 residues. The V segment lost 7 bases and the J segment 2 bases; nucleotides outside the gene matches: 4. In germline, CDR1 is SNHLY, CDR2 FYNNEI. The CDR3 protein is CASNAGQGNQPQHF. CDR3 in DNA: TGTGCCAGCAACGCGGGACAGGGCAATCAGCCCCAGCATTTT.

V usage is TRBV27 and J usage is TRBJ2-5, with D possibly being TRBD2 (6 bases). This CDR3 spans 14 amino acids. The V gene's germline CDR1 is MNHEY and CDR2 SMNVEV (reference sequence). The V and J ends lost 2 bases and 5 bases respectively, with 12 bases between them. CDR3 coding DNA: TGTGCCAGCAGTTTACTGAGTCGGGGGGAGACCCAGTACTTC. Protein: CASSLLSRGETQYF.

The chain carries TRBV11-2 and TRBJ2-7; 8 bases are a match to TRBD2. With V trimmed by 5 bases and J by 0 bases, 12 bases remained unmatched. The CDR3 runs to 17 residues. Looked up from germline, CDR1 is SGHAT and CDR2 is FQNNGV. CDR3 nucleotides: TGTGCCAGCAGCATAATGCCGGGACTAGAGCCCTCCTACGAGCAGTACTTC. Translation gives CASSIMPGLEPSYEQYF.

This rearrangement joins TRBV4-3 to TRBJ2-2, with 10 nucleotides matching TRBD2. The CDR3 has 18 residues. CDR1 and CDR2 (germline): LGHNA, YSLEER. Trimming removed 1 base from V and 2 bases from J; junction bases left unmatched: 7. The CDR3 loop reads CASSQGATSGSNTGELFF. For the CDR3, the DNA is TGCGCCAGCAGCCAAGGGGCGACTAGCGGGTCTAACACCGGGGAGCTGTTTTTT.

V is TRBV5-1 and J is TRBJ1-4; no clear D. Deletions cut 4 bases from V and 8 bases from J, with 21 bases between. The germline CDR1 and CDR2 sequences are SGHRS and YFSETQ. This CDR3 is 16 amino acids long. The CDR3 here is CASSLTPGYQREKLFF. In nucleotides, the CDR3 is TGCGCCAGCAGCCTTACCCCCGGCTACCAGCGGGAAAAACTGTTTTTT.

The CDR3 is CASRSRLAGGPHEQYF. The CDR3 DNA is TGTGCCAGCAGATCCCGACTAGCGGGGGGCCCCCACGAGCAGTACTTC. The chain has TRBV7-2 and TRBJ2-7; 13 nucleotides align to TRBD2. This CDR3 is 16 amino acids long. J gave up 5 bases and V 6 bases, and 10 bases lay outside the gene matches. Per germline, CDR1 SGHTA and CDR2 FQGNSA. The full variable domain, completed using reference TRBV7-2 and TRBJ2-7, is GAGVSQSPSNKVTEKGKDVELRCDPISGHTALYWYRQSLGQGLEFLIYFQGNSAPDKSGLPSDRFSAERTGGSVSTLTIQRTQQEDSAVYLCASRSRLAGGPHEQYFGPGTRLTVT.

The chain is built from TRBV5-5 and TRBJ1-1, with D maybe TRBD1 (6 bases). The V gene's germline CDR1 is SGHKS and CDR2 YYEKEE (reference sequence). V was shortened by 1 base and J by 1 base, with 17 bases between the two germline ends. This CDR3 comprises 17 residues. CDR3 DNA sequence: TGTGCCAGCAGCTTGAATGCAGGGGCCGGATCGAACACTGAAGCTTTCTTT. Its protein is CASSLNAGAGSNTEAFF. Filled out from reference TRBV5-5 and TRBJ1-1, the complete variable domain reads DAGVTQSPTHLIKTRGQQVTLRCSPISGHKSVSWYQQVLGQGPQFIFQYYEKEERGRGNFPDRFSARQFPNYSSELNVNALLLGDSALYLCASSLNAGAGSNTEAFFGQGTRLTVV.

This rearrangement joins TRBV19 to TRBJ2-3, with 8 bases identical to TRBD2. The V and J ends lost 3 bases and 1 base, in that order; junction bases with no gene match: 6. The CDR3 is made up of 16 amino acids. Germline CDR1 LNHDA, CDR2 SQIVND (reference sequence). DNA of the CDR3: TGTGCCAGTAGTATTGGAGGGCGGGGGGGCACAGATACGCAGTATTTT. Its translation: CASSIGGRGGTDTQYF. Combining the CDR3 with reference TRBV19 and TRBJ2-3 gives the whole variable domain DGGITQSPKYLFRKEGQNVTLSCEQNLNHDAMYWYRQDPGQGLRLIYYSQIVNDFQKGDIAEGYSVSREKKESFPLTVTSAQKNPTAFYLCASSIGGRGGTDTQYFGPGTRLTVL.

The chain couples TRBV3-1 (or the pseudogene TRBV3-2) to TRBJ1-3; unclear D gene. The V and J ends lost 11 bases and 3 bases respectively, with 8 bases between them. The CDR3 extends over 11 amino acids. Germline V lookup: CDR1 LGHDT, CDR2 YNNKEL (reference sequence). The CDR3 nucleotides read TGTGCCTCTAATCTTGGAAACACCATATATTTT. This gives the protein CASNLGNTIYF.

The gene calls are TRBV7-8 and TRBJ1-6; maybe TRBD1 (6 bases). Deletions cut 1 base from V and 7 bases from J, with 11 bases between. From germline, CDR1 is SGHVS and CDR2 FQNEAQ. This CDR3 spans 15 amino acids. CDR3 DNA: TGTGCCAGCAGCTTAGTCGACAGGATCAATTCACCCCTCCACTTT. Protein sequence: CASSLVDRINSPLHF.

The chain carries TRBV29-1 and TRBJ2-6, with a tentative D call TRBD1 (5 bases). Per germline, CDR1 SQVTM and CDR2 ANQGSEA. Trimming pared 7 bases from V and 2 bases from J, leaving 9 bases between. The CDR3 runs 13 residues. Written as DNA, the CDR3 is TGCAGCGGTGGACAAGCTGGGGCCAACGTCCTGACTTTC. This sequence encodes CSGGQAGANVLTF. The whole variable domain, filled in from reference TRBV29-1 and TRBJ2-6, reads SAVISQKPSRDICQRGTSLTIQCQVDSQVTMMFWYRQQPGQSLTLIATANQGSEATYESGFVIDKFPISRPNLTFSTLTVSNMSPEDSSIYLCSGGQAGANVLTFGAGSRLTVL.

The V and J genes are TRBV28 and TRBJ1-1; D is undetermined. CDR3 size: 16 residues. Trimming removed 7 bases at V and 5 bases at J, with 23 bases between. Germline V gene sequence: CDR1 MDHEN, CDR2 SYDVKM. CDR3 amino acids: CASNIGSAGRDTEAFF. For the CDR3, the DNA is TGTGCCAGCAACATCGGGAGCGCTGGGAGAGATACTGAAGCTTTCTTT.